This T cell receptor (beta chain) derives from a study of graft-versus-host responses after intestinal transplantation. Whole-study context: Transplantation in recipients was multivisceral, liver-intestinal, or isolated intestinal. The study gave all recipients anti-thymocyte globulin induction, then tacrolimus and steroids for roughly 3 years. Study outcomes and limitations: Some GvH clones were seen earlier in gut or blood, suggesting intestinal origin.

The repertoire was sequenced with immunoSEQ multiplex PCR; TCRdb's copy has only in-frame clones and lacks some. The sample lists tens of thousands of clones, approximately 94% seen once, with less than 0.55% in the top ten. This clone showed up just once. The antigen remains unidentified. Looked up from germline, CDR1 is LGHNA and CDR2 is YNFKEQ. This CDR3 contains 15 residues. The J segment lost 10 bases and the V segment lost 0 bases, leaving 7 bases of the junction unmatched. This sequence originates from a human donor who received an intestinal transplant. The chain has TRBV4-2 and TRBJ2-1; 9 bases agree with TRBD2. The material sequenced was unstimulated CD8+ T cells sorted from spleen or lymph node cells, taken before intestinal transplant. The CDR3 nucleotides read TGTGCCAGCAGCCAAGAAAGTAGCGGGAGTGGGGAGCAGTTCTTC. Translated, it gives CASSQESSGSGEQFF.